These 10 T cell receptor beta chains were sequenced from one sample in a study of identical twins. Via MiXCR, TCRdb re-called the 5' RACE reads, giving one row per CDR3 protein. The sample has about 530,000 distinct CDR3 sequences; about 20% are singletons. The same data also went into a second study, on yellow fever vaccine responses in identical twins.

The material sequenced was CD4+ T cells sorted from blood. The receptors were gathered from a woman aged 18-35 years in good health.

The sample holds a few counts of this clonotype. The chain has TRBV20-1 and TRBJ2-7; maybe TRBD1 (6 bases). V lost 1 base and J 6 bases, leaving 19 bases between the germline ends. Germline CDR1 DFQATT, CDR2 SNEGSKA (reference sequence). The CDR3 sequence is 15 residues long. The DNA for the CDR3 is TGCAGTGCTAGAGCCTGCGAGGGGGTTGGCTGCGAGCAGTACTTC. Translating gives CSARACEGVGCEQYF.

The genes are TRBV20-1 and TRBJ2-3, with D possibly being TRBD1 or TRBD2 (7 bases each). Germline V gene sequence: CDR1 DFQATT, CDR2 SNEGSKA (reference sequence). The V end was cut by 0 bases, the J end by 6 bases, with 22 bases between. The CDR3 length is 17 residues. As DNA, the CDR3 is TGCAGTGCTAGAGATTTAAGAGGGAGGGCCAGGGGGGATACGCAGTATTTT. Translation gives CSARDLRGRARGDTQYF.

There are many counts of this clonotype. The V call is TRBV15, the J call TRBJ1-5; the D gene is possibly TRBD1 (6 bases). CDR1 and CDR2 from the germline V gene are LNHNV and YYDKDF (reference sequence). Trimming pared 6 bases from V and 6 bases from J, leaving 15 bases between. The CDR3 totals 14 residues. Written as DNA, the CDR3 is TGTGCCACCAGTCGAGGGGGGGATCGTCAGCCCCAGCATTTT. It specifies CATSRGGDRQPQHF.

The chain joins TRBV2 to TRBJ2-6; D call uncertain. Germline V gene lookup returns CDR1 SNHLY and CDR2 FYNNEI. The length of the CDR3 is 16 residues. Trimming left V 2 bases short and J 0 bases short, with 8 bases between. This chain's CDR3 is CASSEFSISGANVLTF. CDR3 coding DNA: TGTGCCAGCAGTGAATTCAGTATCTCTGGGGCCAACGTCCTGACTTTC.

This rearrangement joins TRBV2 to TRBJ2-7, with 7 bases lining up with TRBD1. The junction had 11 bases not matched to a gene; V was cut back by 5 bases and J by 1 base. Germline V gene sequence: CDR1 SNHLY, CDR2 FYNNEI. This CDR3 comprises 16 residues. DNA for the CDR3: TGTGCCAGCAGTCATACCGGGACAGACTCTTCCTACGAGCAGTACTTC. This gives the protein CASSHTGTDSSYEQYF. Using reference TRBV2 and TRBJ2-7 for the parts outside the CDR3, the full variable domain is EPEVTQTPSHQVTQMGQEVILRCVPISNHLYFYWYRQILGQKVEFLVSFYNNEISEKSEIFDDQFSVERPDGSNFTLKIRSTKLEDSAMYFCASSHTGTDSSYEQYFGPGTRLTVT.

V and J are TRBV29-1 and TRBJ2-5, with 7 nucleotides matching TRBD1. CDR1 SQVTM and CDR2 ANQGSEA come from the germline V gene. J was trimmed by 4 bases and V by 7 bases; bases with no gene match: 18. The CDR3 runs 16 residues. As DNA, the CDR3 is TGCAGCGCCGAAGGTCCTACGACAGGGTTGTCAGAGACCCAGTACTTC. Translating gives CSAEGPTTGLSETQYF.

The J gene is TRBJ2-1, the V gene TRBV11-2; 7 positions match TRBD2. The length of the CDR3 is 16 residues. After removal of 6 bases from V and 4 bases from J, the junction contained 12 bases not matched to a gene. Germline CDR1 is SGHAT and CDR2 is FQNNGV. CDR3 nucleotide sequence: TGTGCCAGCAGTTCATTAAAGGGGACTACATACAATGAGCAGTTCTTC. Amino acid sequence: CASSSLKGTTYNEQFF.

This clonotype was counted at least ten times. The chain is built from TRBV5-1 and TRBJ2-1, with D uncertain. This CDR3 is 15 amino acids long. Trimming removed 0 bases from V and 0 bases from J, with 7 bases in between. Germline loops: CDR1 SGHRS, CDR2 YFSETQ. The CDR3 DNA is TGCGCCAGCAGCTTGGTTGCGGACTCCTACAATGAGCAGTTCTTC. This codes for CASSLVADSYNEQFF.

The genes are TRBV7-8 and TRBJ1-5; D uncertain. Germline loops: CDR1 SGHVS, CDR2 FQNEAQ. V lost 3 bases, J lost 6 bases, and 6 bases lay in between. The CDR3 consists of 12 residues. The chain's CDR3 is CASSFSSQPQHF. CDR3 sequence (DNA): TGTGCCAGCAGCTTTTCCTCTCAGCCCCAGCATTTT.

CDR3 amino acids: CASSDSSVLEGRNEQFF. CDR3 bases: TGTGCCAGCAGTGACTCTTCGGTTTTAGAGGGTCGGAATGAGCAGTTCTTC. The chain combines TRBV6-4 with TRBJ2-1, with D possibly TRBD2 on 5 matching bases. V was cut by 0 bases and J by 7 bases, with 19 bases left in between. CDR3 size: 17 residues. Germline loops: CDR1 MRHNA, CDR2 SNTAGT.